The 30 T cell receptor beta chains given below trace back to one sample, sequenced in a study of identical twins. Each CDR3 protein gets one entry after TCRdb re-called the 5' RACE reads with MiXCR. The data hold 510,000 or so distinct CDR3 sequences, with approximately 16% observed a single time. A further study also used this sample, focusing on yellow fever vaccine responses in identical twins.

Material for sequencing was CD4+ T cells sorted from blood. The source is a woman younger than 30 in good health.

This clonotype has a count of ten or more. The J gene is TRBJ2-7, the V gene TRBV3-1, with 10 bases aligning to TRBD1. The CDR3 sequence is 13 residues long. With V trimmed by 4 bases and J by 4 bases, 1 base remained unmatched. The V gene's germline CDR1 is LGHDT and CDR2 YNNKEL (reference sequence). The CDR3 protein is CASSLGQGYEQYV. Here the CDR3 DNA reads TGTGCCAGCAGCCTGGGACAGGGGTACGAGCAGTACGTC.

This clonotype was seen only a few times. This chain joins TRBV5-5 and TRBJ1-5, with a weak D call TRBD1 (6 bases). The germline gives CDR1 SGHKS, CDR2 YYEKEE (reference sequence). V was cut by 0 bases and J by 9 bases, with 16 bases left in between. The CDR3 sequence is 15 residues long. The CDR3 sequence: CASSLEGVGVGPQHF. The CDR3 DNA sequence: TGTGCCAGCAGCTTGGAGGGGGTCGGGGTCGGGCCCCAGCATTTT.

This clonotype has only a few counts. CDR3 sequence reads: CATSSWKSTSETQYF. In nucleotides, the CDR3 is TGTGCCACCAGCAGTTGGAAGTCTACCTCAGAGACCCAGTACTTC. The chain carries TRBV15 and TRBJ2-5; D gene ambiguous. Germline V gives CDR1 LNHNV, CDR2 YYDKDF (reference sequence). This CDR3 has 15 amino acids. Trimming left V 3 bases short and J 4 bases short, with 15 bases between.

This clonotype has only a few counts. CDR3 DNA: TGTGCCAGCAGACCCAGATCGAGCTCCTATAATTCACCCCTCCACTTT. It specifies CASRPRSSSYNSPLHF. The V gene is TRBV28, the J gene TRBJ1-6, with no clear D. This CDR3 contains 16 residues. In germline, CDR1 is MDHEN, CDR2 SYDVKM. V dropped 6 bases and J dropped 0 bases, with 12 bases sitting between them. Drawing the rest from reference TRBV28 and TRBJ1-6, the complete variable domain is DVKVTQSSRYLVKRTGEKVFLECVQDMDHENMFWYRQDPGLGLRLIYFSYDVKMKEKGDIPEGYSVSREKKERFSLILESASTNQTSMYLCASRPRSSSYNSPLHFGNGTRLTVT.

This clonotype showed up many times. V usage is TRBV4-1 and J usage is TRBJ1-2, with D unclear. The CDR3 spans 15 residues. The V and J ends lost 1 base and 3 bases respectively, with 12 bases between them. CDR1 MGHRA and CDR2 YSYEKL come from the germline V gene. The CDR3 reads CASSQGIRGDYGYTF. CDR3 DNA sequence: TGCGCCAGCAGCCAAGGTATTCGGGGAGACTATGGCTACACCTTC.

This clonotype came up a few times. V is TRBV28 and J is TRBJ2-7; TRBD1 agrees at 7 bases. Germline V lookup: CDR1 MDHEN, CDR2 SYDVKM. The CDR3 runs 13 residues. V dropped 6 bases and J dropped 2; count of bases not matched to a gene: 4. The CDR3 protein is CASRPGQPYEQYF. Written as DNA, the CDR3 is TGTGCCAGCAGGCCGGGACAGCCCTACGAGCAGTACTTC.

This clonotype appeared a few times. The chain couples TRBV9 to TRBJ2-1; D unclear. Deletions cut 4 bases from V and 5 bases from J, with 10 bases between. This CDR3 is 13 amino acids long. CDR1 is SGDLS and CDR2 is YYNGEE in the germline V gene. CDR3 nucleotides: TGTGCCAGCAGCCGCCAGCCGGACAATGAGCAGTTCTTC. It yields the protein CASSRQPDNEQFF.

This clonotype was detected ten times or more. V and J are TRBV29-1 and TRBJ2-1, with a possible D match to TRBD2 (5 bases). This CDR3 contains 13 residues. V lost 4 bases to trimming and J lost 1 base, with 8 bases between them. The germline gives CDR1 SQVTM, CDR2 ANQGSEA. This CDR3 is CSVGAVSYNEQFF. As DNA, the CDR3 is TGCAGCGTTGGAGCGGTTTCCTACAATGAGCAGTTCTTC.

This clonotype was detected a few times. The rearrangement uses TRBV12-3 or TRBV12-4 and TRBJ2-5; 7 positions agree with TRBD2. The CDR3 sequence is 15 residues long. J lost 0 bases, V lost 4 bases, and 5 bases had no gene match. For the CDR3, the DNA is TGTGCCAGCAGTTCGAGCGGGGTGTACCAAGAGACCCAGTACTTC. This encodes CASSSSGVYQETQYF.

V is TRBV12-3 or TRBV12-4 and J is TRBJ2-1; a weak D match, TRBD2 (5 bases). V was trimmed by 2 bases and J by 7 bases, leaving 12 bases between them. This CDR3 contains 14 residues. The CDR3 reads CASSLTWEQNEQFF. The CDR3, as DNA: TGTGCCAGCAGTTTAACGTGGGAGCAGAATGAGCAGTTCTTC.

This clonotype occurred a few times. The chain is built from TRBV6-5 and TRBJ2-3; no clear D gene. This CDR3 has 15 residues. CDR1 is MNHEY, CDR2 SVGAGI, per germline. The V gene lost 0 bases and the J gene lost 2 bases, with 9 bases spanning the gap. DNA of the CDR3: TGTGCCAGCAGTTACTCTCACTCAGACACAGATACGCAGTATTTT. It is translated as CASSYSHSDTDTQYF.

The V and J genes are TRBV10-1 and TRBJ2-2, with D possibly being TRBD1 or TRBD2 (5 bases each). Germline-derived CDR1 and CDR2 are WNHNN and SYGVQD (reference sequence). The CDR3 is 15 residues long. Trimming left V 3 bases short and J 4 bases short, with 12 bases between. In DNA form, the CDR3 reads TGCGCCAGCAGTGACAGGGACGAAAGCACCGGGGAGCTGTTTTTT. As protein: CASSDRDESTGELFF.

The chain recombines TRBV5-6 with TRBJ2-3, with unresolved D. Germline CDR1 and CDR2: SGHDT and YYEEEE. V lost 4 bases and J lost 4, with 13 bases in between. This CDR3 is 14 amino acids long. The CDR3 loop is CASSRPTGADTQYF. The CDR3 DNA is TGTGCCAGCAGCCGACCGACTGGGGCAGATACGCAGTATTTT. Looking up the rest from reference TRBV5-6 and TRBJ2-3 gives the full variable domain: DAGVTQSPTHLIKTRGQQVTLRCSPKSGHDTVSWYQQALGQGPQFIFQYYEEEERQRGNFPDRFSGHQFPNYSSELNVNALLLGDSALYLCASSRPTGADTQYFGPGTRLTVL.

Only a few counts were recorded for this clonotype. The chain links TRBV7-8 to TRBJ1-6, with D uncertain. Per the germline V gene, CDR1 is SGHVS and CDR2 is FQNEAQ. This CDR3 spans 14 amino acids. Trimming removed 5 bases at V and 6 bases at J, with 11 bases between. CDR3 nucleotides: TGTGCCAGCAGCCCTGGACGGATTAATTCACCCCTCCACTTT. As protein: CASSPGRINSPLHF.

This clonotype was detected a few times. V gene TRBV2 combines with J gene TRBJ2-3; D remains unclear. V was cut by 6 bases and J by 6 bases, with 10 bases left in between. Germline V gene lookup returns CDR1 SNHLY and CDR2 FYNNEI. The length of the CDR3 is 12 residues. CDR3 bases: TGTGCCAGCAGGGGTGTAGGGGATACGCAGTATTTT. Protein sequence: CASRGVGDTQYF.

V gene TRBV28 combines with J gene TRBJ2-2; weak D call: TRBD1 (5 bases). The germline gives CDR1 MDHEN, CDR2 SYDVKM. The V and J ends lost 8 bases and 1 base respectively, with 11 bases between them. The CDR3 loop spans 14 amino acids. The CDR3 region is CASGGRVNTGELFF. The CDR3 DNA reads TGTGCCAGCGGTGGCAGGGTGAACACCGGGGAGCTGTTTTTT.

This clonotype was picked up a small number of times. The chain is built from TRBV12-3 or TRBV12-4 and TRBJ2-1; no firm D call. V lost 6 bases, J lost 7 bases, and 10 bases lay in between. The CDR3 loop spans 12 amino acids. Written as DNA, the CDR3 is TGTGCCAGCAGATCCTCTAGGAATGAGCAGTTCTTC. Its protein is CASRSSRNEQFF.

This clonotype occurred a few times. The chain employs TRBV3-1 and TRBJ1-1, with D unresolved. V lost 0 bases and J lost 6, with 20 bases in between. The CDR3 consists of 17 residues. The germline V gene has CDR1 LGHDT and CDR2 YNNKEL (reference sequence). The CDR3 spells CASSQENRRYKGSEAFF. The CDR3 bases are TGTGCCAGCAGCCAAGAAAACAGAAGGTATAAGGGTTCTGAAGCTTTCTTT. Together with reference TRBV3-1 and TRBJ1-1, the CDR3 gives the full variable domain: DTAVSQTPKYLVTQMGNDKSIKCEQNLGHDTMYWYKQDSKKFLKIMFSYNNKELIINETVPNRFSPKSPDKAHLNLHINSLELGDSAVYFCASSQENRRYKGSEAFFGQGTRLTVV.

This chain joins TRBV5-1 and TRBJ2-3; 7 nucleotides line up with TRBD1. The CDR3 consists of 17 residues. CDR1 and CDR2 from the germline V gene are SGHRS and YFSETQ. Trimming removed 0 bases from V and 3 bases from J; junction bases left unmatched: 10. CDR3 protein: CASSLAKTGTATDTQYF. In DNA, the CDR3 is TGCGCCAGCAGCTTGGCCAAAACCGGGACAGCTACAGATACGCAGTATTTT.

The J gene is TRBJ2-7, the V gene TRBV20-1, with 10 bases lining up with TRBD2. Trimming cost V 0 bases and J 3 bases; bases outside gene matches: 5. Germline CDR1 and CDR2: DFQATT and SNEGSKA (reference sequence). CDR3 length: 15 residues. CDR3 nucleotide sequence: TGCAGTGCTAGAGATCCTAGCGGGAGTAACTACGAGCAGTACTTC. Its protein is CSARDPSGSNYEQYF.

This clonotype was observed a few times. The DNA for the CDR3 is TGCAGCGTTGGGCAGAACAATGAGCAGTTCTTC. Its protein is CSVGQNNEQFF. J is TRBJ2-1 and V is TRBV29-1, with D uncertain. This CDR3 region has 11 residues. Germline V lookup: CDR1 SQVTM, CDR2 ANQGSEA. V lost 4 bases and J lost 5, with 6 bases in between.

This rearrangement joins TRBV7-7 to TRBJ2-7, with D perhaps TRBD2 (7 bases). V was shortened by 8 bases and J by 3 bases, with 14 bases between the two germline ends. Germline V gene sequence: CDR1 SSHAT, CDR2 FNYEAQ (reference sequence). This CDR3 has 13 amino acids. The CDR3 region has the DNA TGTGCCAGCGAGTGGGGGGGCCACTACGAGCAGTACGTC. Encoded protein: CASEWGGHYEQYV.

The rearrangement links TRBV9 to TRBJ1-6; D unclear. This CDR3 has 14 amino acids. V lost 0 bases to trimming and J lost 6 bases, with 7 bases between them. CDR1 and CDR2 (germline): SGDLS, YYNGEE. This CDR3 is CASSVGRANSPLHF. The DNA of the CDR3 is TGTGCCAGCAGCGTAGGTCGGGCTAATTCACCCCTCCACTTT.

The V and J genes are TRBV4-1 and TRBJ1-4; no definite D call. The V end was cut by 1 base, the J end by 0 bases, with 9 bases between. The germline CDR1 and CDR2 sequences are MGHRA and YSYEKL. CDR3 length: 16 amino acids. CDR3 coding DNA: TGCGCCAGCAGCCAAGGGGGATTTTCAACTAATGAAAAACTGTTTTTT. Translated: CASSQGGFSTNEKLFF.

This clonotype was observed a few times. V usage is TRBV7-8 and J usage is TRBJ1-1, with 7 bases identical to TRBD1. Germline trimming cut 1 base from V and 2 bases from J; bases unmatched to any gene: 4. The germline V gene encodes CDR1 SGHVS and CDR2 FQNEAQ. The CDR3 runs to 15 residues. As DNA, the CDR3 is TGTGCCAGCAGCTTAGAACAGGGGTTAAACACTGAAGCTTTCTTT. Its translation: CASSLEQGLNTEAFF.

The rearrangement joins TRBV25-1 to TRBJ2-5, with 13 bases aligning to TRBD2. Germline V lookup: CDR1 MGHDK, CDR2 SYGVNS. The V gene end was trimmed by 7 bases and the J gene end by 2 bases; junction bases not matched to a gene: 7. The CDR3 loop spans 16 amino acids. CDR3 in DNA: TGTGCCAGCACTCGGACTAGCGGGAGTGCACAAGAGACCCAGTACTTC. Protein: CASTRTSGSAQETQYF.

V and J are TRBV12-3 or TRBV12-4 and TRBJ2-5; TRBD2 is a possible D gene (5 bases). Trimming stripped 6 bases from V and 4 bases from J, with 9 bases between. The length of the CDR3 is 12 residues. CDR3 region: CASRLVPETQYF. For the CDR3, the DNA is TGTGCCAGCAGACTAGTCCCAGAGACCCAGTACTTC.

The rearrangement joins TRBV6-1 to TRBJ1-1; 7 bases are a match to TRBD1. The CDR3 has 14 amino acids. Germline CDR1 reads MNHNS; CDR2 reads SASEGT. With 6 bases clipped from V and 1 base from J, the junction kept 5 bases outside the gene matches. Here the CDR3 DNA reads TGTGCCAGCAGAGACAGGGTGGGGAACACTGAAGCTTTCTTT. This codes for CASRDRVGNTEAFF.

The CDR3 reads CSARDRADYTTTDTQYF. CDR3 coding DNA: TGCAGTGCTAGAGATCGGGCGGATTATACCACCACAGATACGCAGTATTTT. J is TRBJ2-3 and V is TRBV20-1; D uncertain. The CDR3 loop spans 17 amino acids. Between the trimmed V and J ends, which lost 0 bases and 2 bases, there was a span of 18 bases. CDR1 is DFQATT, CDR2 SNEGSKA, per germline (reference sequence).

This clonotype was seen a handful of times. One end of the junction is discordant with germline, which a read error may explain. The chain carries TRBV20-1 and TRBJ2-7; 9 nucleotides match TRBD1. Germline V CDR1 and CDR2: DFQATT, SNEGSKA (reference sequence). The CDR3 sequence is 11 residues long. CDR3 sequence reads: CSAGTGRGLDF. CDR3 nucleotides: TGCAGTGCTGGGACAGGGCGGGGTTTGGACTTC.